This is a list of T cell receptor beta chains from one sample in a study of identical twins. TCRdb reprocessed the 5' RACE reads via MiXCR and lists one record per CDR3 protein. This table has around 530,000 distinct CDR3 sequences, roughly 15% appearing once. This sample also belongs to another study, concerning yellow fever vaccine responses in identical twins.

Sequencing input: CD4+ T cells sorted from blood. These receptors came from a woman aged 18 to 35 in good health. CDR3s include the opening cysteine and the closing phenylalanine or tryptophan. A D gene is named only where the DNA matches it firmly.

len: 15
d_gene: -
v_gene: TRBV20-1
CDR3aa: CSASRIGASNYGYTF

len: 14
d_gene: TRBD1
v_gene: TRBV7-9
CDR3aa: CASSTRDRVYEQFF

len: 16
d_gene: -
v_gene: TRBV28
CDR3aa: CASSFRTRQVRYEQYF

len: 15
d_gene: TRBD1
v_gene: TRBV11-2
CDR3aa: CASSPRTGLQETQYF

len: 14
d_gene: TRBD2
v_gene: TRBV12-3/TRBV12-4
CDR3aa: CASRDSSGSYEQYF

len: 12
d_gene: TRBD1
v_gene: TRBV28
CDR3aa: CASRPNGDRWFF

len: 16
d_gene: -
v_gene: TRBV24-1
CDR3aa: CATSDHRRPGHYGYTF

len: 12
d_gene: -
v_gene: TRBV29-1
CDR3aa: CSVVESFYEQYF

len: 13
d_gene: -
v_gene: TRBV24-1
CDR3aa: CATPDPGGRGAFF

len: 17
d_gene: -
v_gene: TRBV6-5
CDR3aa: CASSYSIVAGTKNIQYF

len: 20
d_gene: TRBD2
v_gene: TRBV12-3/TRBV12-4
CDR3aa: CASSRGTKVLGKRSTDTQYF

len: 14
d_gene: TRBD2
v_gene: TRBV12-3/TRBV12-4
CDR3aa: CASSQRETDNEQFF

len: 16
d_gene: -
v_gene: TRBV12-3/TRBV12-4
CDR3aa: CASSPGGQRFSYEQYF

len: 16
d_gene: -
v_gene: TRBV12-3/TRBV12-4
CDR3aa: CASRRKRTALEDEQFF

len: 14
d_gene: -
v_gene: TRBV10-2
CDR3aa: CASRVVSGANVLTF

len: 16
d_gene: -
v_gene: TRBV3-1
CDR3aa: CASREGAHTGANVLTF

len: 16
d_gene: TRBD1
v_gene: TRBV6-5
CDR3aa: CASSYTGTGITDTQYF

len: 17
d_gene: TRBD2
v_gene: TRBV20-1
CDR3aa: CSAIPGLAGSSYNEQFF

len: 14
d_gene: TRBD1
v_gene: TRBV7-2
CDR3aa: CASSLRQGAYEQYF

len: 13
d_gene: -
v_gene: TRBV20-1
CDR3aa: CSAIETLGETQYF

len: 17
d_gene: TRBD1
v_gene: TRBV7-9
CDR3aa: CASSVSGTGQAKNIQYF

len: 19
d_gene: -
v_gene: TRBV5-1
CDR3aa: CASSLNRGAGSRSYNEQFF

len: 12
d_gene: -
v_gene: TRBV20-1
CDR3aa: CSASFLGETQYF

len: 14
d_gene: TRBD1
v_gene: TRBV20-1
CDR3aa: CSARAGTGSKEQFF

len: 16
d_gene: TRBD1
v_gene: TRBV5-6
CDR3aa: CASSPGQGIITGELFF

len: 16
d_gene: -
v_gene: TRBV2
CDR3aa: CASSERGQRLGNTIYF

len: 16
d_gene: TRBD2
v_gene: TRBV28
CDR3aa: CASTEGLAGSFYEQYF

len: 15
d_gene: -
v_gene: TRBV5-8
CDR3aa: CASSLARINTGELFF

len: 14
d_gene: TRBD1
v_gene: TRBV12-3/TRBV12-4
CDR3aa: CASSFEDREETQYF

len: 11
d_gene: -
v_gene: TRBV20-1
CDR3aa: CSALRNNEQFF

len: 22
d_gene: -
v_gene: TRBV4-1
CDR3aa: CASSQVPNLAGVESYSNQPQHF

len: 17
d_gene: TRBD2
v_gene: TRBV20-1
CDR3aa: CSARDQRETTSYNEQFF

len: 16
d_gene: TRBD1
v_gene: TRBV27
CDR3aa: CASSLPRDSYNSPLHF

len: 16
d_gene: TRBD2
v_gene: TRBV20-1
CDR3aa: CSARDPGLAGTGELFF

len: 12
d_gene: TRBD2
v_gene: TRBV6-2/TRBV6-3
CDR3aa: CASSTRENEQFF

len: 16
d_gene: TRBD2
v_gene: TRBV7-9
CDR3aa: CASSLATRLAFVEQYF

len: 15
d_gene: TRBD2
v_gene: TRBV4-1
CDR3aa: CASSQEARTSREQFF

len: 14
d_gene: -
v_gene: TRBV20-1
CDR3aa: CSARDQAGTDTQYF

len: 17
d_gene: -
v_gene: TRBV20-1
CDR3aa: CSARVPEAFTYQSPLHF

len: 15
d_gene: -
v_gene: TRBV20-1
CDR3aa: CSAPPSASGANVLTF

len: 16
d_gene: -
v_gene: TRBV4-2
CDR3aa: CASSPEKLSSYNEQFF

len: 19
d_gene: -
v_gene: TRBV3-1
CDR3aa: CASSQDRVHDGVYTDTQYF

len: 15
d_gene: -
v_gene: TRBV5-6
CDR3aa: CASSLDWRATGELFF

len: 16
d_gene: -
v_gene: TRBV20-1
CDR3aa: CSARDPGHSPTYEQYF

len: 14
d_gene: -
v_gene: TRBV5-1
CDR3aa: CASSLVKDEYEQYF

len: 17
d_gene: -
v_gene: TRBV7-8
CDR3aa: CASSSHQGARDTGELFF

len: 11
d_gene: -
v_gene: TRBV27
CDR3aa: CASRGTGEQYF

len: 13
d_gene: -
v_gene: TRBV5-1
CDR3aa: CASQRTVNTEAFF

len: 16
d_gene: TRBD2
v_gene: TRBV10-3
CDR3aa: CAISESGTYSYNEQFF

len: 18
d_gene: TRBD2
v_gene: TRBV7-7
CDR3aa: CASSPRASGGPNTGELFF

len: 18
d_gene: TRBD1
v_gene: TRBV12-3/TRBV12-4
CDR3aa: CASSLALGKDRDTDTQYF

len: 14
d_gene: TRBD2
v_gene: TRBV15
CDR3aa: CATSSRIGGDTQYF

len: 17
d_gene: TRBD2
v_gene: TRBV10-1
CDR3aa: CASSEPRVAGGRGPQYF

len: 14
d_gene: -
v_gene: TRBV3-1
CDR3aa: CASSLTTATDTQYF